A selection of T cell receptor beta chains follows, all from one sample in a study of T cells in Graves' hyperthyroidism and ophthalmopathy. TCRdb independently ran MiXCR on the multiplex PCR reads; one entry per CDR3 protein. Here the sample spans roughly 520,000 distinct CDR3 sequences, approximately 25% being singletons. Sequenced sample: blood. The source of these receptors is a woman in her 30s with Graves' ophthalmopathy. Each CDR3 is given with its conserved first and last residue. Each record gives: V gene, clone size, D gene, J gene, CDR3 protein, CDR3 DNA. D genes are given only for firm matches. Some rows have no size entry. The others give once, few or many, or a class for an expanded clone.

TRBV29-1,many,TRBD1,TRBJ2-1,CSVDDGTGGFEQFF,TGCAGCGTTGATGATGGGACAGGGGGCTTTGAGCAGTTCTTC
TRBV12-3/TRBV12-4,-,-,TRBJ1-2,CASRGTARYGYTF,TGTGCCAGCAGGGGGACGGCACGCTATGGCTACACCTTC
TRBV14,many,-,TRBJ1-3,CASAAVPNTIYF,TGTGCCAGCGCCGCGGTCCCGAACACCATATATTTT
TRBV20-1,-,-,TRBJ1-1,CSANPIEDTDAFF,TGCAGTGCTAACCCGATAGAAGACACTGATGCTTTCTTT
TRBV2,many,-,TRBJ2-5,CASSLGFGEETQYF,TGTGCCAGCTCTCTCGGTTTTGGCGAAGAGACCCAGTACTTC
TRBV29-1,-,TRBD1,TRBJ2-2,CSAGGQGVTGELFF,TGCAGCGCCGGGGGACAGGGTGTTACCGGGGAGCTGTTTTTT
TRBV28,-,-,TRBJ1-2,CASRRPNYGYTF,TGTGCCAGCAGAAGACCTAACTATGGCTACACCTTC
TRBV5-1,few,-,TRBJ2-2,CASSLDLANTGELFF,TGCGCCAGCAGCTTGGACCTCGCGAACACCGGGGAGCTGTTTTTT
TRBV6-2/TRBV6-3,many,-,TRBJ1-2,CASSSDRYGYTF,TGTGCCAGCAGTTCGGACAGATATGGCTACACCTTC
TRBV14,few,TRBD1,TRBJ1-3,CASSLGTGTIYF,TGTGCCAGCAGTCTCGGGACAGGGACCATATATTTT
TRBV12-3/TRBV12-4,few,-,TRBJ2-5,CAASRTKEETQYF,TGTGCCGCCTCAAGGACAAAGGAGGAGACCCAGTACTTC
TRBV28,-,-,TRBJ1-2,CASSLSADTGQKGGYTF,TGTGCCAGCAGTTTGTCCGCCGACACAGGGCAAAAAGGGGGCTACACCTTC
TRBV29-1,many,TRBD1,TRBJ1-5,CSAGQGNQPQHF,TGCAGTGCTGGACAGGGGAATCAGCCCCAGCATTTT
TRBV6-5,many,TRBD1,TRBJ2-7,CASSYSTGIYEQYF,TGTGCCAGCAGTTACTCGACAGGGATTTACGAGCAGTACTTC
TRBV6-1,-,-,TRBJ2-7,CASSEASGIGHEQYF,TGTGCCAGCAGTGAAGCATCGGGGATAGGCCACGAGCAGTACTTC
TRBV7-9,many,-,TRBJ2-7,CASSFRQDYEQYF,TGTGCCAGCAGTTTCCGTCAGGACTACGAGCAGTACTTC
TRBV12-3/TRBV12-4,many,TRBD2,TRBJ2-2,CASRRTSAGELFF,TGTGCCAGCAGACGGACTAGCGCCGGGGAGCTGTTTTTT
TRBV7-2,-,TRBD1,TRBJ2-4,CASSLGQGAQNIQYF,TGTGCCAGCAGCTTAGGACAGGGGGCTCAAAACATTCAGTACTTC
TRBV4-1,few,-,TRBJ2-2,CASSQDGNPPTGELFF,TGCGCCAGCAGCCAAGACGGGAACCCACCCACCGGGGAGCTGTTTTTT
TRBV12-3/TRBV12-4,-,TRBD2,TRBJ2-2,CASSLGTSGSSTGELFF,TGTGCCAGCAGTTTAGGGACTAGCGGGAGCAGCACCGGGGAGCTGTTTTTT
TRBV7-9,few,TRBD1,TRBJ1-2,CASSTSGGGDGYTF,TGTGCCAGCAGTACTTCAGGGGGCGGGGATGGCTACACCTTC
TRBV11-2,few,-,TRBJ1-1,CASSFTGSPVVAFF,TGTGCCAGCAGCTTCACAGGGAGCCCGGTTGTAGCTTTCTTT